Below, 16 T cell receptor beta chains from the same sample are listed, as sequenced in a study of blood T cell repertoires in COVID-19. Data came from immunoSEQ multiplex PCR; TCRdb stores just in-frame clones and leaves some out. The profile shows just over 350,000 clones, approximately 84% of them singletons. The sequenced material came from PBMCs or T cells enriched from blood (not recorded which). Every receptor here comes from a woman between 25 and 40 years old who had recovered from COVID-19.

The chain couples TRBV6-5 to TRBJ2-7; possibly TRBD1 for D (6 bases). Between the trimmed V and J ends, which lost 8 bases and 3 bases, there was a span of 17 bases. The CDR3 is made up of 14 amino acids. Germline V gives CDR1 MNHEY, CDR2 SVGAGI. In DNA, the CDR3 is TGTGCCAGCTTAATGGACAGAAATTTCTACGAGCAGTACTTC. This sequence encodes CASLMDRNFYEQYF.

This clone was detected a few times. This chain connects TRBV14 to TRBJ2-7; D is ambiguous. V gave up 0 bases and J gave up 2 bases, with 2 bases separating them. The CDR3 extends over 12 amino acids. Germline CDR1 reads SGHDN; CDR2 reads FVKESK. CDR3 DNA sequence: TGTGCCAGCAGCCAAGACGCCTACGAGCAGTACTTC. Protein sequence: CASSQDAYEQYF.

This sequence joins TRBV6-4 and TRBJ2-1; the D gene is possibly TRBD1 (6 bases). The CDR3 has 14 amino acids. Deletions cut 3 bases from V and 9 bases from J, with 15 bases between. Germline-derived CDR1 and CDR2 are MRHNA and SNTAGT. DNA of the CDR3: TGTGCCAGCAGTGAGGCACTAGGGGGTCCTGAGCAGTTCTTC. Translation gives CASSEALGGPEQFF.

The chain has TRBV7-3 and TRBJ1-1; D unresolved. Germline V gives CDR1 SGHTA, CDR2 FQGTGA. The V gene lost 6 bases and the J gene lost 0 bases, with 8 bases spanning the gap. This CDR3 has 13 amino acids. The CDR3 DNA reads TGTGCCAGCAGTAAAGAGATGAACACTGAAGCTTTCTTT. The encoded protein is CASSKEMNTEAFF.

The rearrangement joins TRBV5-4 to TRBJ2-1; 8 bases are shared with TRBD2. The CDR3 has 15 residues. Per germline, CDR1 SGHNT and CDR2 YYREEE (reference sequence). Trimming cost V 0 bases and J 11 bases; bases outside gene matches: 10. The CDR3 DNA reads TGTGCCAGCAGCTTGGCCACCAGCGGGGGACTCAAGCAGTTCTTC. Its translation is CASSLATSGGLKQFF.

The V and J genes are TRBV28 and TRBJ2-7; no definite D call. CDR3 length: 13 amino acids. Germline V lookup: CDR1 MDHEN, CDR2 SYDVKM. Between the trimmed V and J ends, which lost 3 bases and 3 bases, there was a span of 9 bases. The CDR3 DNA reads TGTGCCAGCAGTTTCCAAACTAACTACGAGCAGTACTTC. It specifies CASSFQTNYEQYF. The entire variable domain, with the rest obtained from reference TRBV28 and TRBJ2-7, is as follows: DVKVTQSSRYLVKRTGEKVFLECVQDMDHENMFWYRQDPGLGLRLIYFSYDVKMKEKGDIPEGYSVSREKKERFSLILESASTNQTSMYLCASSFQTNYEQYFGPGTRLTVT.

This clone was counted between two and nine times. The V and J genes are TRBV15 and TRBJ2-7, with 13 bases identical to TRBD2. CDR1 LNHNV and CDR2 YYDKDF come from the germline V gene (reference sequence). The CDR3 covers 16 residues. The ends lost 4 bases at V and 3 bases at J; junction bases unmatched: 6. The CDR3 region has the DNA TGTGCCACCAGCACCCGGACTAGCGGGAGTCTCTACGAGCAGTACTTC. This sequence encodes CATSTRTSGSLYEQYF.

The V gene is TRBV3-1 (or the pseudogene TRBV3-2), the J gene TRBJ2-5, with D perhaps matching TRBD2 (5 bases). Germline V gene sequence: CDR1 LGHDT, CDR2 YNNKEL (reference sequence). The CDR3 contains 15 residues. The V end lost 0 bases, the J end lost 4 bases, and 12 bases lay between the germline ends. The CDR3 protein is CASSQDRGLRETQYF. Here the CDR3 DNA reads TGTGCCAGCAGCCAAGATCGGGGTTTGAGAGAGACCCAGTACTTC.

The genes are TRBV4-1 and TRBJ2-1; D may be TRBD2 (5 bases). The germline CDR1 and CDR2 sequences are MGHRA and YSYEKL. Trimming removed 4 bases from V and 3 bases from J, with 22 bases in between. The CDR3 loop spans 18 amino acids. The DNA of the CDR3 is TGCGCCAGCAGCCTCTCCCCCAAAGCAGCGGCAGTCTACAATGAGCAGTTCTTC. It encodes CASSLSPKAAAVYNEQFF.

Remarks on this clone: At one end the junction does not follow the germline gene, possibly because of a read error. The same CDR3 also results from other DNA sequences found in this sample. This chain uses TRBV7-7 with TRBJ2-2; 7 bases map to TRBD2. Germline CDR1 and CDR2: SSHAT and FNYEAQ (reference sequence). CDR3 length: 16 amino acids. This chain's CDR3 is CASSPTSGANTGELFF. CDR3 in DNA: TGTGCTAGCAGTCCAACCAGCGGGGCCAACACCGGGGAGCTGTTTTTT.

A single count supports this clone. The chain carries TRBV27 and TRBJ2-7; no clear D. CDR3 size: 15 residues. Germline loops: CDR1 MNHEY, CDR2 SMNVEV (reference sequence). Trimming cost V 3 bases and J 3 bases, with 15 bases left between them. The CDR3 region is CASSLSSAILYEQYF. The CDR3 region has the DNA TGTGCCAGCAGTTTGTCCAGCGCCATACTCTACGAGCAGTACTTC.

Only one count was recorded for this clone. The rearrangement uses TRBV20-1 and TRBJ2-7; 8 positions agree with TRBD1. The germline gives CDR1 DFQATT, CDR2 SNEGSKA (reference sequence). The trim removed 5 bases at V and 9 bases at J, leaving 6 bases unmatched. This CDR3 contains 11 residues. CDR3 in DNA: TGCAGTGCTGTGACAGGGGTTCGGCAGTACTTC. Amino acids: CSAVTGVRQYF.

This clone was counted once. The rearrangement uses TRBV7-9 and TRBJ2-3; 9 bases are shared with TRBD1. Per the germline V gene, CDR1 is SEHNR and CDR2 is FQNEAQ (reference sequence). This CDR3 has 16 residues. V shed 5 bases, J shed 3 bases, and the junction held 9 bases outside the gene matches. CDR3 sequence: CASSRGTGGGTDTQYF. CDR3 coding DNA: TGTGCCAGCAGCCGAGGAACAGGGGGCGGGACAGATACGCAGTATTTT.

V and J are TRBV2 and TRBJ2-5, with 8 bases fitting TRBD2. This CDR3 comprises 13 residues. V shed 3 bases and J 5 bases; nucleotides not matched to a gene: 2. Germline V gene lookup returns CDR1 SNHLY and CDR2 FYNNEI. The CDR3 region has the DNA TGTGCCAGCAGTGACGGGGGGGAGGAGACCCAGTACTTC. This translates into CASSDGGEETQYF.

The chain has TRBV30 and TRBJ2-5; tentatively, D is TRBD2 (5 bases). CDR3 length: 14 residues. CDR1 and CDR2 (germline): GTSNPN, SVGIG (reference sequence). V gave up 0 bases and J gave up 5 bases, with 13 bases separating them. Written as DNA, the CDR3 is TGTGCCTGGAGTGTACCGGGCTCGGGGGAGACCCAGTACTTC. Encoded protein: CAWSVPGSGETQYF.

The DNA for the CDR3 is TGTGCCAGCAGCTCGGGACTAGCGGGCAATGAGCAGTTCTTC. Translating it yields CASSSGLAGNEQFF. V usage is TRBV9 and J usage is TRBJ2-1; TRBD2 aligns across 12 bases. This CDR3 is 14 amino acids long. Germline V gives CDR1 SGDLS, CDR2 YYNGEE. The ends lost 4 bases at V and 6 bases at J; junction bases unmatched: 2.